The 18 T cell receptor beta chains reported below all come from one sample, sequenced in a study of PD-1 blockade in classical Hodgkin lymphoma. The assay was immunoSEQ multiplex PCR, and TCRdb's table has in-frame clones only and misses some. The repertoire holds about 50,000 clones, with 85% to 90% as singletons. Time point specified: cycle 4 day 1 (C4D1), after five to seven weeks of nivolumab. No patient escaped relapse after autologous stem cell transplantation, and brentuximab vedotin exposure varied. Sequencing was performed on peripheral blood mononuclear cells (PBMCs), taken before the fourth cycle of nivolumab. The source is a human donor with classical Hodgkin lymphoma.

The J gene is TRBJ2-3, the V gene TRBV5-1; TRBD2 aligns across 11 bases. This CDR3 is built from 15 residues. J lost 0 bases, V lost 7 bases, and 4 bases had no gene match. The germline V gene encodes CDR1 SGHRS and CDR2 YFSETQ. The CDR3 loop reads CASGLAGLSTDTQYF. For the CDR3, the DNA is TGCGCCAGCGGACTAGCGGGTCTCAGCACAGATACGCAGTATTTT.

The rearrangement links TRBV7-9 to TRBJ1-1; TRBD1 might be the D (6 bases). The germline V gene encodes CDR1 SEHNR and CDR2 FQNEAQ (reference sequence). This CDR3 spans 13 amino acids. V lost 6 bases and J 5 bases, leaving 13 bases between the germline ends. As DNA, the CDR3 is TGTGCCAGCAGTTTACAGGGCGTGACTGAAGCTTTCTTT. The encoded protein is CASSLQGVTEAFF.

This chain connects TRBV5-1 to TRBJ1-4, with TRBD1 matching over 7 bases. V trimming: 2 bases; J trimming: 0 bases; junction bases outside the gene matches: 7. The CDR3 has 17 residues. The V gene's germline CDR1 is SGHRS and CDR2 YFSETQ. CDR3 sequence reads: CASSFKEQGATNEKLFF. The CDR3 coding sequence is TGCGCCAGCAGCTTCAAGGAGCAGGGGGCAACTAATGAAAAACTGTTTTTT.

The V and J genes are TRBV9 and TRBJ2-1, with a possible D match to TRBD1 (5 bases). Trimming removed 4 bases from V and 2 bases from J, with 10 bases in between. Germline V lookup: CDR1 SGDLS, CDR2 YYNGEE. The CDR3 runs 14 residues. The CDR3 region is CASSRQGPYNEQFF. The DNA for the CDR3 is TGTGCCAGCAGCCGGCAGGGCCCCTACAATGAGCAGTTCTTC.

The chain uses TRBV5-6 and TRBJ2-1; D remains unclear. V was shortened by 4 bases and J by 0 bases, with 11 bases between the two germline ends. Germline V gives CDR1 SGHDT, CDR2 YYEEEE. The CDR3 is 15 residues long. CDR3 in amino acids: CASSRTSSSYNEQFF. DNA of the CDR3: TGTGCCAGCAGCCGTACCTCCAGCTCCTACAATGAGCAGTTCTTC.

J is TRBJ2-7 and V is TRBV7-2; no clear D. The germline V gene has CDR1 SGHTA and CDR2 FQGNSA. V dropped 3 bases and J dropped 2 bases, with 8 bases sitting between them. CDR3 length: 13 residues. The CDR3: CASSFQPTYEQYF. The CDR3, as DNA: TGTGCCAGCAGCTTTCAGCCGACCTACGAGCAGTACTTC.

The chain joins TRBV7-2 to TRBJ2-4; no clear D. With 0 bases removed from V and 2 bases from J, the gap between germline ends came to 5 bases. Germline lookup yields CDR1 SGHTA and CDR2 FQGNSA. The CDR3 consists of 14 residues. The CDR3, as DNA: TGTGCCAGCAGCTTAGCGGGAACCAAAAACATTCAGTACTTC. Its translation is CASSLAGTKNIQYF. Complete variable domain (other parts from reference TRBV7-2 and TRBJ2-4): GAGVSQSPSNKVTEKGKDVELRCDPISGHTALYWYRQSLGQGLEFLIYFQGNSAPDKSGLPSDRFSAERTGGSVSTLTIQRTQQEDSAVYLCASSLAGTKNIQYFGAGTRLSVL.

This clone has just one count. V usage is TRBV25-1 and J usage is TRBJ1-5, with D possibly being TRBD1 (6 bases). Germline values: CDR1 MGHDK, CDR2 SYGVNS. The CDR3 runs 13 residues. V was pared by 8 bases and J by 0 bases, with 8 bases between. CDR3 sequence (DNA): TGTGCCAGCGAGGGGGATAGCAATCAGCCCCAGCATTTT. It is translated as CASEGDSNQPQHF. The variable domain in full, completed from reference TRBV25-1 and TRBJ1-5, reads EADIYQTPRYLVIGTGKKITLECSQTMGHDKMYWYQQDPGMELHLIHYSYGVNSTEKGDLSSESTVSRIRTEHFPLTLESARPSHTSQYLCASEGDSNQPQHFGDGTRLSIL.

CDR3 coding DNA: TGTGCCAGTAGCGTCCCTGGACAGGGCCGCCCCTACGAGCAGTACTTC. Protein product: CASSVPGQGRPYEQYF. J is TRBJ2-7 and V is TRBV19; 8 nucleotides line up with TRBD1. Germline V gives CDR1 LNHDA, CDR2 SQIVND (reference sequence). V shed 6 bases, J shed 2 bases, and the junction held 12 bases outside the gene matches. The length of the CDR3 is 16 residues. Full variable domain (rest looked up from reference TRBV19 and TRBJ2-7): DGGITQSPKYLFRKEGQNVTLSCEQNLNHDAMYWYRQDPGQGLRLIYYSQIVNDFQKGDIAEGYSVSREKKESFPLTVTSAQKNPTAFYLCASSVPGQGRPYEQYFGPGTRLTVT.

The rearrangement uses TRBV28 and TRBJ2-2, with no clear D. Germline V CDR1 and CDR2: MDHEN, SYDVKM. The CDR3 sequence is 13 residues long. V lost 8 bases to trimming and J lost 5 bases, with 12 bases between them. CDR3 sequence reads: CASRVWVTGELFF. The CDR3 DNA reads TGTGCCAGCCGGGTCTGGGTTACCGGGGAGCTGTTTTTT.

This sequence joins TRBV5-1 and TRBJ1-6, with 12 bases fitting TRBD1. The CDR3 is 15 amino acids. The germline CDR1 and CDR2 sequences are SGHRS and YFSETQ. The junction had 5 bases not matched to a gene; V was cut back by 4 bases and J by 9 bases. CDR3 nucleotide sequence: TGCGCCAGCAGCATGGGACAGGGGGCCGTTTCACCCCTCCACTTT. Translating gives CASSMGQGAVSPLHF.

This chain connects TRBV10-3 to TRBJ2-5, with D unresolved. Trimming shortened V by 5 bases and J by 2 bases, and 9 bases separated the two germline ends. The germline CDR1 and CDR2 sequences are ENHRY and SYGVKD. The CDR3 is 13 residues long. CDR3 nucleotides: TGTGCCATCAGTCGGCCAGGTCAAGAGACCCAGTACTTC. This codes for CAISRPGQETQYF.

This chain joins TRBV2 and TRBJ1-4; D unclear. The CDR3 sequence is 14 residues long. Trimming took 3 bases from V and 7 from J, leaving 12 bases between them. Germline CDR1 is SNHLY and CDR2 is FYNNEI. The CDR3 DNA is TGTGCCAGCAGTGACGAGGGTTTTGGTGAAAAACTGTTTTTT. This sequence encodes CASSDEGFGEKLFF.

The J gene is TRBJ1-1, the V gene TRBV28, with D possibly being TRBD1 (5 bases). The CDR3 is made up of 15 amino acids. The germline V gene has CDR1 MDHEN and CDR2 SYDVKM. V was pared by 2 bases and J by 4 bases, with 14 bases between. CDR3 sequence: CASSLNGALGTEAFF. DNA of the CDR3: TGTGCCAGCAGTTTAAACGGGGCGTTGGGCACTGAAGCTTTCTTT. The full variable domain, completed using reference TRBV28 and TRBJ1-1, is DVKVTQSSRYLVKRTGEKVFLECVQDMDHENMFWYRQDPGLGLRLIYFSYDVKMKEKGDIPEGYSVSREKKERFSLILESASTNQTSMYLCASSLNGALGTEAFFGQGTRLTVV.

This clone occurred a few times. CDR3 amino acids: CASSKGTGEEDEQYF. CDR3 in DNA: TGTGCCAGCAGCAAAGGGACAGGGGAAGAAGACGAGCAGTACTTC. The genes are TRBV21-1 and TRBJ2-7; TRBD1, the table's D call, was not compared with the DNA. TRBV21-1 is marked as a pseudogene. This CDR3 spans 15 amino acids.

This clone was seen just once. V usage is TRBV7-3 and J usage is TRBJ2-2; the match to TRBD2 covers 9 bases. Germline CDR1 SGHTA, CDR2 FQGTGA. This CDR3 is 17 amino acids long. V trimming: 6 bases; J trimming: 7 bases; junction bases outside the gene matches: 15. This CDR3 is CASSPVTAGGPVGELFF. The CDR3 DNA is TGTGCCAGCAGTCCAGTGACGGCGGGAGGGCCAGTCGGGGAGCTGTTTTTT.

The chain links TRBV7-9 to TRBJ2-1; 8 bases agree with TRBD2. Germline trimming cut 2 bases from V and 0 bases from J; bases unmatched to any gene: 12. This CDR3 spans 19 amino acids. The germline CDR1 and CDR2 sequences are SEHNR and FQNEAQ (reference sequence). The CDR3 loop is CASSLPTSGFYPSYNEQFF. CDR3 in DNA: TGTGCCAGCAGCTTACCTACTAGCGGATTTTACCCCTCCTACAATGAGCAGTTCTTC.

The chain employs TRBV5-1 and TRBJ2-1; 7 bases agree with TRBD2. Germline V gene lookup returns CDR1 SGHRS and CDR2 YFSETQ. The CDR3 is 14 residues long. With V trimmed by 5 bases and J by 1 base, 3 bases remained unmatched. Written as DNA, the CDR3 is TGCGCCAGCAGATGGGGAGGGTCCTACAATGAGCAGTTCTTC. It codes for CASRWGGSYNEQFF.